The 15 T cell receptor beta chains listed next were all sequenced from one sample in a study of cytomegalovirus exposure and HLA in healthy donors. Clones were read by immunoSEQ multiplex PCR, and TCRdb kept only the in-frame ones, dropping some. The sample has some 69,000 clones, around 96% seen once; the top ten hold about 4.3%. The sequenced sample consisted of PBMCs. All receptors come from a man aged 18 to 30 in good health and CMV-seropositive.

DNA for the CDR3: TGCGCCAGCAGCCAAGACGCGGAAAGCACCGGGGAGCTGTTTTTT. Protein sequence: CASSQDAESTGELFF. This rearrangement joins TRBV4-3 to TRBJ2-2, with D hard to call. The V end was cut by 0 bases, the J end by 4 bases, with 9 bases between. This CDR3 region has 15 residues. CDR1 LGHNA and CDR2 YSLEER come from the germline V gene.

The chain recombines TRBV4-1 with TRBJ2-7; TRBD1 is a possible D gene (6 bases). Trimming pared 0 bases from V and 3 bases from J, leaving 12 bases between. The CDR3 length is 15 residues. Germline V gene data show CDR1 as MGHRA and CDR2 as YSYEKL. CDR3 sequence (DNA): TGCGCCAGCAGCCAAGATCCCCAGGGGTTCTACGAGCAGTACTTC. Amino acid sequence: CASSQDPQGFYEQYF.

The V gene is TRBV11-2, the J gene TRBJ2-1, with 8 bases matching TRBD1. Germline values: CDR1 SGHAT, CDR2 FQNNGV. V shed 6 bases, J shed 1 base, and the junction held 8 bases outside the gene matches. This CDR3 is 16 amino acids long. CDR3 sequence: CASSQRQGASYNEQFF. CDR3 DNA: TGTGCCAGCAGTCAAAGGCAGGGGGCTTCCTACAATGAGCAGTTCTTC.

This clone appeared once. The junction departs from germline at one end; a sequencing error may be responsible. CDR3 sequence reads: CASSPEVLGNEQFF. CDR3 sequence (DNA): TGTGCTAGCAGCCCTGAGGTTCTTGGTAATGAGCAGTTCTTC. The chain couples TRBV7-7 to TRBJ2-1; D unclear. The CDR3 length is 14 residues. Germline CDR1 and CDR2: SSHAT and FNYEAQ (reference sequence).

This clone has a single count. The chain has TRBV29-1 and TRBJ2-2, with D perhaps matching TRBD1 (5 bases). The germline gives CDR1 SQVTM, CDR2 ANQGSEA. V lost 2 bases to trimming and J lost 1 base, with 8 bases between them. The CDR3 totals 14 residues. CDR3 nucleotide sequence: TGCAGCGTTGAAACCACAGGGAACACCGGGGAGCTGTTTTTT. It yields the protein CSVETTGNTGELFF.

The chain employs TRBV7-8 and TRBJ2-7, with 8 positions matching TRBD1. The germline V gene encodes CDR1 SGHVS and CDR2 FQNEAQ. The CDR3 contains 14 residues. V lost 5 bases, J lost 6 bases, and 9 bases stayed unmatched. The CDR3 protein is CASSGTGTLSEQYF. Written as DNA, the CDR3 is TGTGCCAGCAGCGGGACAGGTACCCTAAGCGAGCAGTACTTC.

The V and J genes are TRBV6-4 and TRBJ2-7; 10 positions agree with TRBD1. CDR1 and CDR2 (germline): MRHNA, SNTAGT. The CDR3 length is 16 residues. Germline trimming cut 1 base from V and 3 bases from J; bases unmatched to any gene: 6. The CDR3 loop reads CASSDYSGTGDYEQYF. The CDR3 coding sequence is TGTGCCAGCAGTGACTACTCCGGGACAGGGGACTACGAGCAGTACTTC.

The chain employs TRBV30 and TRBJ2-7; tentative D call: TRBD2 (6 bases). V lost 1 base, J lost 3 bases, and 19 bases lay in between. The CDR3 length is 16 residues. Germline V gene data show CDR1 as GTSNPN and CDR2 as SVGIG (reference sequence). Here the CDR3 reads CAWSAVAVTFYYEQYF. CDR3 nucleotide sequence: TGTGCCTGGAGTGCGGTAGCGGTCACGTTCTACTACGAGCAGTACTTC. Looking up the rest from reference TRBV30 and TRBJ2-7 gives the full variable domain: SQTIHQWPATLVQPVGSPLSLECTVEGTSNPNLYWYRQAAGRGLQLLFYSVGIGQISSEVPQNLSASRPQDRQFILSSKKLLLSDSGFYLCAWSAVAVTFYYEQYFGPGTRLTVT.

The chain carries TRBV7-9 and TRBJ2-2; 12 bases line up with TRBD1. Germline CDR1 reads SEHNR; CDR2 reads FQNEAQ (reference sequence). The CDR3 length is 16 residues. The ends lost 5 bases at V and 8 bases at J; junction bases unmatched: 9. CDR3 amino acids: CASSPPGQGASGELFF. The CDR3 coding sequence is TGTGCCAGCAGCCCTCCGGGACAGGGGGCCTCGGGGGAGCTGTTTTTT.

The rearrangement uses TRBV7-9 and TRBJ2-7; TRBD1 agrees at 7 bases. The CDR3 loop spans 13 amino acids. The V gene's germline CDR1 is SEHNR and CDR2 FQNEAQ (reference sequence). Trimming cost V 4 bases and J 3 bases; bases outside gene matches: 3. This CDR3 is CASSYRDSYEQYF. The CDR3, as DNA: TGTGCCAGCAGCTACCGGGACAGCTACGAGCAGTACTTC.

DNA of the CDR3: TGTGCCAGCAGCCCACGAGGGGGAAACACCATATATTTT. It specifies CASSPRGGNTIYF. The chain uses TRBV5-6 and TRBJ1-3, with no clear D. V was trimmed by 4 bases and J by 4 bases, leaving 9 bases between them. Germline lookup yields CDR1 SGHDT and CDR2 YYEEEE. The length of the CDR3 is 13 residues.

The V call is TRBV4-1, the J call TRBJ2-7; D unclear. Germline assignment: CDR1 MGHRA and CDR2 YSYEKL. The CDR3 runs to 15 residues. Trimming pared 5 bases from V and 2 bases from J, leaving 16 bases between. CDR3 sequence: CASSSPERKAYEQYF. CDR3 bases: TGCGCCAGCAGCTCCCCGGAGCGCAAAGCCTACGAGCAGTACTTC.

The gene calls are TRBV10-3 and TRBJ2-1; a possible D gene is TRBD2 (5 bases). Germline CDR1 reads ENHRY; CDR2 reads SYGVKD. V was clipped by 4 bases and J by 3 bases, with 13 bases between them. There are 15 residues in the CDR3. CDR3 protein: CAISVKLDGYNEQFF. In nucleotides, the CDR3 is TGTGCCATCAGTGTAAAACTAGATGGCTACAATGAGCAGTTCTTC.

The chain combines TRBV2 with TRBJ1-2; no firm D call. The V end was cut by 8 bases, the J end by 3 bases, with 10 bases between. CDR1 is SNHLY, CDR2 FYNNEI, per germline. The CDR3 has 12 amino acids. The CDR3 DNA follows: TGTGCCAGCCAAAGCGGGGACTATGGCTACACCTTC. Translating gives CASQSGDYGYTF.

This chain links TRBV29-1 with TRBJ2-7, with a possible D match to TRBD1 (5 bases). This CDR3 spans 14 amino acids. The germline CDR1 and CDR2 sequences are SQVTM and ANQGSEA. Trimming removed 1 base at V and 2 bases at J, with 12 bases between. CDR3 loop: CSVEVGPRTYEQYF. The CDR3 DNA follows: TGCAGCGTTGAAGTGGGGCCGAGAACCTACGAGCAGTACTTC.